The entry that follows covers one T cell receptor (beta chain) sequence. The target antigen is unknown. The data stem from a study of identical twins. One entry per CDR3 protein, called by TCRdb with MiXCR from the 5' RACE reads. The sample includes 1.5 million to 2 million distinct CDR3 sequences, about 32% of them seen just once. Findings and limits, study-wide: Beta clonotypes that were abundant in cord blood contained fewer insertions, a pattern absent from memory repertoires. Excess sharing by twins proved weaker in beta out-of-frame sequences.

The germline V gene has CDR1 DFQATT and CDR2 SNEGSKA (reference sequence). Trimming took 0 bases from V and 4 from J; bases not matched to a gene: 11. This CDR3 is built from 17 residues. In every case, the donor was a healthy Caucasian. The TCR was taken from a newborn girl in good health. The chain combines TRBV20-1 with TRBJ1-5; 8 bases are a match to TRBD1. The sequencing sample was made of cord blood. CDR3 DNA: TGCAGTGCTAGAGATTTGGGCAGGGGGCTACCTAATCAGCCCCAGCATTTT. Encoded protein: CSARDLGRGLPNQPQHF.